This T cell receptor beta chain was obtained from a study of shared clonotypes between healthy human individuals. Study as a whole: Researchers drew samples from a couple of women and three men aged 18 to 49.

Broader study findings: Across several donors, naive CD4 shared 5% to 6.5%, naive CD8 around 3.5%, memory CD4 roughly 2.5%, memory CD8 approximately 0.4%.

Remarks on this clone: The antigen remains undetermined.

The test was conducted at deep level. Several immunoSEQ plates held equal portions of the genomic DNA taken from each subset. The repertoire was sequenced with immunoSEQ multiplex PCR; TCRdb's copy has only in-frame clones and lacks some. The data show roughly 2,500,000 clones, approximately 93% seen once. V lost 6 bases and J lost 5, with 18 bases in between. This CDR3 has 15 amino acids. Germline loops: CDR1 SGHRS, CDR2 YFSETQ. The chain employs TRBV5-1 and TRBJ2-1; D call uncertain. This TCR was recovered from a man aged 18 to 30 in good health. Some clones in this sample may be carry-over from other donors' samples. Sequencing used naive CD4+ T cells from PBMCs. Subset denoted: CD45RA+ positively selected. DNA for the CDR3: TGCGCCAGCAAACTCCAAGACCGGATCCACAATGAGCAGTTCTTC. Translation: CASKLQDRIHNEQFF. Based on the CDR3 plus reference TRBV5-1 and TRBJ2-1, the full variable domain is KAGVTQTPRYLIKTRGQQVTLSCSPISGHRSVSWYQQTPGQGLQFLFEYFSETQRNKGNFPGRFSGRQFSNSRSEMNVSTLELGDSALYLCASKLQDRIHNEQFFGPGTRLTVL.